This T cell receptor (beta chain) is drawn from a study of T-cell reconstitution after alpha-beta-depleted transplantation in children. Germline CDR1 and CDR2: SGHDN and FVKESK. This CDR3 has 15 amino acids. V lost 0 bases and J 3 bases, leaving 12 bases between the germline ends. TCRbeta library preparation incorporated unique molecular identifiers. TCRdb redid the calling of the PCR reads with MiXCR, one entry per CDR3 protein. This sample has 450,000 to 600,000 distinct CDR3 sequences, with more than 9% found just once. Overall study findings and caveats: Most T-cell counts and diversity one year after the transplant came from T cells that were newly produced.

This clonotype has more than one count but fewer than ten. What it recognizes is unknown. Specimen: PBMCs, collected before TCRalphabeta/CD19-depleted stem cell transplant. The sequence derives from a child between 2 and 9 years old with inherited bone marrow failure, due to receive a stem cell transplant. The chain links TRBV14 to TRBJ2-7, with a weak D call TRBD2 (6 bases). CDR3: CASSQEPSDFYEQYF. In DNA form, the CDR3 reads TGTGCCAGCAGCCAAGAGCCTAGCGATTTCTACGAGCAGTACTTC.